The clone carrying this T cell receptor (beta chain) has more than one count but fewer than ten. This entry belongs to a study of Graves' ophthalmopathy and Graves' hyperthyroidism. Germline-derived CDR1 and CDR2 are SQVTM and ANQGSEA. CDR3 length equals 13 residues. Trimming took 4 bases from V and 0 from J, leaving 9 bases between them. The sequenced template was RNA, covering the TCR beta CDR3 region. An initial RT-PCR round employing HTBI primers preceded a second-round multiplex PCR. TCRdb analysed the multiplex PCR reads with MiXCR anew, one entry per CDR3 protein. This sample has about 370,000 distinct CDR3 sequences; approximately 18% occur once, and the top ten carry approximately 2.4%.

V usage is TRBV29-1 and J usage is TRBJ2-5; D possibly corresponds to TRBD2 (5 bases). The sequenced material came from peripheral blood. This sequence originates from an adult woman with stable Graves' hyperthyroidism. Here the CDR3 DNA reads TGCAGCGTTGGTTCGGGGTACCAAGAGACCCAGTACTTC. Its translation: CSVGSGYQETQYF. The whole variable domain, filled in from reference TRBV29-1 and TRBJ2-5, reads SAVISQKPSRDICQRGTSLTIQCQVDSQVTMMFWYRQQPGQSLTLIATANQGSEATYESGFVIDKFPISRPNLTFSTLTVSNMSPEDSSIYLCSVGSGYQETQYFGPGTRLLVL.